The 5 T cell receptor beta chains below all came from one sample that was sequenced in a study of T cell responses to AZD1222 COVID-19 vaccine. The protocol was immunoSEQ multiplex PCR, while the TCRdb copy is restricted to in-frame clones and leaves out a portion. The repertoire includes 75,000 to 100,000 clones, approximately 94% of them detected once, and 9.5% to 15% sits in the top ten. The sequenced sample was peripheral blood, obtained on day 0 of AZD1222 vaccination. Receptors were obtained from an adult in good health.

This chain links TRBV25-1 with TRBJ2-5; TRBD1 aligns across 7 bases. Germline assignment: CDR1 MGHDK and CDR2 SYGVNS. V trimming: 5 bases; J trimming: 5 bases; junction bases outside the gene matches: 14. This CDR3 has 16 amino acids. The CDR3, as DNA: TGTGCCAGCAGTAAAAATACAGGGGTGGTGGGGGAGACCCAGTACTTC. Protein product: CASSKNTGVVGETQYF.

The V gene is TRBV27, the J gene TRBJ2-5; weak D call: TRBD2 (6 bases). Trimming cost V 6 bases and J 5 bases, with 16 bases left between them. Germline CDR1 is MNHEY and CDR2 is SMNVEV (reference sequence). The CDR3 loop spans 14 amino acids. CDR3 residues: CASSRGGSVETQYF. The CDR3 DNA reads TGTGCCAGCAGCCGTGGGGGGAGTGTGGAGACCCAGTACTTC.

For the CDR3, the DNA is TGTGCCAGCAGCTTGCCAGCGGGAGGAATCAATGAGCAGTTCTTC. It translates to CASSLPAGGINEQFF. V is TRBV5-4 and J is TRBJ2-1; 9 bases align to TRBD2. CDR3 length equals 15 residues. The J segment lost 6 bases and the V segment lost 1 base, leaving 5 bases of the junction unmatched. Germline CDR1 SGHNT, CDR2 YYREEE (reference sequence). Drawing the rest from reference TRBV5-4 and TRBJ2-1, the complete variable domain is ETGVTQSPTHLIKTRGQQVTLRCSSQSGHNTVSWYQQALGQGPQFIFQYYREEENGRGNFPPRFSGLQFPNYSSELNVNALELDDSALYLCASSLPAGGINEQFFGPGTRLTVL.

The CDR3 is CASSGRGLRNTEAFF. The CDR3 bases are TGTGCCAGTAGTGGGCGCGGACTGAGAAACACTGAAGCTTTCTTT. The V and J genes are TRBV19 and TRBJ1-1; no clear D. This CDR3 region has 15 residues. The V gene lost 5 bases and the J gene lost 2 bases, with 15 bases spanning the gap. Germline CDR1 is LNHDA and CDR2 is SQIVND (reference sequence). Full variable domain (rest looked up from reference TRBV19 and TRBJ1-1): DGGITQSPKYLFRKEGQNVTLSCEQNLNHDAMYWYRQDPGQGLRLIYYSQIVNDFQKGDIAEGYSVSREKKESFPLTVTSAQKNPTAFYLCASSGRGLRNTEAFFGQGTRLTVV.

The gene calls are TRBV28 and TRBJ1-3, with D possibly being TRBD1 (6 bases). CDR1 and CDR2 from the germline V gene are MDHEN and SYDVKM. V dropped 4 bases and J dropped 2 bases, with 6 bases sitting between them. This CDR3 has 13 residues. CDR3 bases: TGTGCCAGCAGTTGGGACACTGGAAACACCATATATTTT. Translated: CASSWDTGNTIYF.